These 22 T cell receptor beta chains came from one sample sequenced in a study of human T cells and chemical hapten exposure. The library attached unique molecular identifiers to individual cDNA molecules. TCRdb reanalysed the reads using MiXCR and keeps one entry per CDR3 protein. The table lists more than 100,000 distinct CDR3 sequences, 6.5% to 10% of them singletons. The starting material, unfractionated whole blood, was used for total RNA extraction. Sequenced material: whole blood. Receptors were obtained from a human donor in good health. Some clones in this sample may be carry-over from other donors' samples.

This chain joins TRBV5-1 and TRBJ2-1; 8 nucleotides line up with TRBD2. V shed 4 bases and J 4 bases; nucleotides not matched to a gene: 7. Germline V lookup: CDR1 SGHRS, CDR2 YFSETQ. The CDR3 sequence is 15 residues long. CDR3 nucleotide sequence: TGCGCCAGCAGCCCGGGACTAGACCCGTACAATGAGCAGTTCTTC. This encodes CASSPGLDPYNEQFF.

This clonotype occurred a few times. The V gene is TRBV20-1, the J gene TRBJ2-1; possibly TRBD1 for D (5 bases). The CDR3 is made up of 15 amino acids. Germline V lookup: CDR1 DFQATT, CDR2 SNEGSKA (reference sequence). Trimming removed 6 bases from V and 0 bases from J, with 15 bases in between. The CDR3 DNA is TGCAGTGCGGTTCAGGGCGAGAGCTCCTACAATGAGCAGTTCTTC. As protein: CSAVQGESSYNEQFF.

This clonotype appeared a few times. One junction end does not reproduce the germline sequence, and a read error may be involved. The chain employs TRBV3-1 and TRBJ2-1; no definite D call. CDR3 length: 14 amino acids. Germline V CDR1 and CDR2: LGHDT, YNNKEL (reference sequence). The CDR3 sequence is CASSLKVSSNEQFF. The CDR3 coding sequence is TGTGCCAGCAGCCTTAAGGTATCCTCCAATGAGCAGTTCTTC.

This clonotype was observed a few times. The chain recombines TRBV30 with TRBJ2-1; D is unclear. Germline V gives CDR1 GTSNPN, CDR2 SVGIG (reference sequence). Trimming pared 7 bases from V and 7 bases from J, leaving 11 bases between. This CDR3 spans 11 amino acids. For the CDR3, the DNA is TGTGCCTCCGGAGAGACTAATGAGCAGTTCTTC. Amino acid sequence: CASGETNEQFF.

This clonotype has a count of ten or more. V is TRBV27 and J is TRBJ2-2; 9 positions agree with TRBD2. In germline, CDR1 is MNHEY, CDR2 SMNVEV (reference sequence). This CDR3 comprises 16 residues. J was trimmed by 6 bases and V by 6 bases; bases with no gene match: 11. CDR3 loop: CASRPHSLAGSGELFF. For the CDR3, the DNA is TGTGCCAGCAGACCACACAGCCTAGCGGGATCCGGGGAGCTGTTTTTT.

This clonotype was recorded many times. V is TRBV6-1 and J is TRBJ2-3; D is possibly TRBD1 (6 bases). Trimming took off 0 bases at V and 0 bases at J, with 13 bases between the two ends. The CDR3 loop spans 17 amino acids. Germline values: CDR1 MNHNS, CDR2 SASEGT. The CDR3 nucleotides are TGTGCCAGCAGTGAAGCACGCCACAGGGCGAGCACAGATACGCAGTATTTT. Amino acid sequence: CASSEARHRASTDTQYF.

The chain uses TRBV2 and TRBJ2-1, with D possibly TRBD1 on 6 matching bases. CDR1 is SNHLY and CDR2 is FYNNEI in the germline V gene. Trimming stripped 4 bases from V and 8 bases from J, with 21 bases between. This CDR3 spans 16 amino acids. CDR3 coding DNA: TGTGCCAGCAGTGTGTCACCGGGACCCGAGGGGGATGAGCAGTTCTTC. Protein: CASSVSPGPEGDEQFF.

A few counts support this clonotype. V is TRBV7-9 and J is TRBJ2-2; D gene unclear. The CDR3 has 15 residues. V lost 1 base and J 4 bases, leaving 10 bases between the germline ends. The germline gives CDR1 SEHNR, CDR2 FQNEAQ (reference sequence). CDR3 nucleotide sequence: TGTGCCAGCAGCTTAGTTTCGCCGATCACCGGGGAGCTGTTTTTT. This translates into CASSLVSPITGELFF.

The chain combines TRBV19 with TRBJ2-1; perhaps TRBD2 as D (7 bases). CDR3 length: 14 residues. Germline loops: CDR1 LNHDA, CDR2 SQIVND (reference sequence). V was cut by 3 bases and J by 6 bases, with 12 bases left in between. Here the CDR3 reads CASSMGGAGNEQFF. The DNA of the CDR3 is TGTGCCAGTAGTATGGGGGGGGCGGGCAATGAGCAGTTCTTC.

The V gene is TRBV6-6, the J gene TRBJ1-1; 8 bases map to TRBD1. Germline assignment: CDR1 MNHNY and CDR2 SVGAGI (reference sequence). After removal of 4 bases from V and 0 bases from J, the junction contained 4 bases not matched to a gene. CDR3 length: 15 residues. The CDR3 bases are TGTGCCAGCAGTTCTCGGACAGGGATGAACACTGAAGCTTTCTTT. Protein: CASSSRTGMNTEAFF.

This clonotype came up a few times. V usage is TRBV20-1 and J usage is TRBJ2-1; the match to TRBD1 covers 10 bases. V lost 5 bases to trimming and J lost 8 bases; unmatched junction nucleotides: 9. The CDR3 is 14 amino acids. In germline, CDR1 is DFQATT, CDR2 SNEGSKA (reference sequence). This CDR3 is CSAFRDRGRDEQFF. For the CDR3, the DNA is TGCAGTGCTTTCCGGGACAGGGGAAGGGATGAGCAGTTCTTC.

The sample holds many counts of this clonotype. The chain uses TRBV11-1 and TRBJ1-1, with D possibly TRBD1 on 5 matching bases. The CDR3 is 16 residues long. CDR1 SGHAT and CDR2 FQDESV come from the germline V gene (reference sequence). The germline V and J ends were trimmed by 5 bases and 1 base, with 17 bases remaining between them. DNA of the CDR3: TGTGCCAGCAGCCCCCAACGGGGCCGGGAGAACACTGAAGCTTTCTTT. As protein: CASSPQRGRENTEAFF.

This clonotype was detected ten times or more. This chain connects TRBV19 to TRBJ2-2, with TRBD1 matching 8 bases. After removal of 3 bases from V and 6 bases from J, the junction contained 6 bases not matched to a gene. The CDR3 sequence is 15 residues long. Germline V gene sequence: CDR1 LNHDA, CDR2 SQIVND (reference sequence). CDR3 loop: CASSMQGASAGELFF. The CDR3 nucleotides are TGTGCCAGTAGTATGCAGGGGGCGTCGGCCGGGGAGCTGTTTTTT.

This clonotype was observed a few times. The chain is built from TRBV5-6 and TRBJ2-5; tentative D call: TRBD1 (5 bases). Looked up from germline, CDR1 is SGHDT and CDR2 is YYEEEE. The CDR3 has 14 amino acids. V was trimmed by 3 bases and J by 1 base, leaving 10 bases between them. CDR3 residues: CASSSGQVQETQYF. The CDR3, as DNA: TGTGCCAGCAGCTCCGGACAAGTCCAAGAGACCCAGTACTTC.

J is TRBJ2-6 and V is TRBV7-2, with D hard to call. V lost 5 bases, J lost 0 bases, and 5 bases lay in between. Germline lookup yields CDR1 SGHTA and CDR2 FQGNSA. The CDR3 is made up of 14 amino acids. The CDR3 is CASSRDSGANVLTF. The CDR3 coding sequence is TGTGCCAGCAGCCGAGACTCTGGGGCCAACGTCCTGACTTTC.

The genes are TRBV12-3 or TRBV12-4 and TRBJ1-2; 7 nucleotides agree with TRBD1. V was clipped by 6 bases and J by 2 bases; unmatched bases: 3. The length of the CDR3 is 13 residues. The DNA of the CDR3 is TGTGCCAGCAGAATGGGACAGAACTATGGCTACACCTTC. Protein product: CASRMGQNYGYTF.

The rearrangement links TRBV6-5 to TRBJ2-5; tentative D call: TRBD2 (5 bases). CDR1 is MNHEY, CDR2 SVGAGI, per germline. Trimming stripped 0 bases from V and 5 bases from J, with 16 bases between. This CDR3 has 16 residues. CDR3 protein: CASSYSMAGSGETQYF. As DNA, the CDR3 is TGTGCCAGCAGTTACTCGATGGCAGGCTCGGGGGAGACCCAGTACTTC.

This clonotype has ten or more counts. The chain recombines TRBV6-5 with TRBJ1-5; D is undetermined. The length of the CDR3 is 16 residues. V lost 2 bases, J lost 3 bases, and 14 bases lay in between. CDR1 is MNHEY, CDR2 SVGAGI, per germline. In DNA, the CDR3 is TGTGCCAGCAGTTACACTTACCCCGTCAACAATCAGCCCCAGCATTTT. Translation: CASSYTYPVNNQPQHF.

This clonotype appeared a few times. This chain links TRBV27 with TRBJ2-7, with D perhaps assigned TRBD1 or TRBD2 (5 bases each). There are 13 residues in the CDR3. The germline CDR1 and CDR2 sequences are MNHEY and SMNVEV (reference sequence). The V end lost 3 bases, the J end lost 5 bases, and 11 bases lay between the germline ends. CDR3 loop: CASSLRGANEQYF. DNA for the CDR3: TGTGCCAGCAGTTTGAGGGGCGCCAACGAGCAGTACTTC.

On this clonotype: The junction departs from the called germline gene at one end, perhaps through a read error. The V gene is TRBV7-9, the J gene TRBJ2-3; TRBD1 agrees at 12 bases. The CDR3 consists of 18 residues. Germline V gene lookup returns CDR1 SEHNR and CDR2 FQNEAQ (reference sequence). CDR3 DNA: TGTGACAGCAGCAAGGGACAGGGGGCAAGACCTAGCACAGATACGCAGTATTTT. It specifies CDSSKGQGARPSTDTQYF.

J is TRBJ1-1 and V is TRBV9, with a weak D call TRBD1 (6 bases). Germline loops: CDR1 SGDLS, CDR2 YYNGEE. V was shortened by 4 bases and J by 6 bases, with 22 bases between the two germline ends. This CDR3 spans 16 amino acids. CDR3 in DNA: TGTGCCAGCAGCATCAAATGGGGTGACAGGTGGGCTGAAGCTTTCTTT. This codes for CASSIKWGDRWAEAFF.

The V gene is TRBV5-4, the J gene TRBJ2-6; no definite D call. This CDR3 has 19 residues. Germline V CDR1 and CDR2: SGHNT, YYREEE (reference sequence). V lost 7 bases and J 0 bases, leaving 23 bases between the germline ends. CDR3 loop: CASAALRNAGRSGANVLTF. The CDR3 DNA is TGTGCCAGCGCGGCCCTCAGAAACGCAGGACGCTCTGGGGCCAACGTCCTGACTTTC.